The clone carrying this T cell receptor (beta chain) occurred many times. Antigen unknown. The data belong to a study of T-cell memory formation after mild COVID-19. About the research overall: Largely donor-specific sequence clusters came from two donors.

TCRdb re-called the 5' RACE reads with MiXCR, one entry per CDR3 protein. The sample has about 350,000 distinct CDR3 sequences; less than 25% are singletons. Broader study findings: Contracting clones localized mainly to CM and EM when CD4+ and mainly to EMRA when CD8+. Contracting clones, day 15 to 85, had balanced CD4/CD8, and later expanders favored CD4+. In pre-infection memory, a portion of responding clones appeared, which suggested that cross-reactive memory joined.

This CDR3 contains 15 residues. Between the trimmed V and J ends, which lost 1 base and 4 bases, there was a span of 11 bases. The V gene's germline CDR1 is LGHNA and CDR2 YSLEER. Sequencing input: PBMCs or a T cell subset sorted from them (not recorded which). The chain uses TRBV4-3 and TRBJ2-1, with D hard to call. This sequence was found in a man in his late teens or twenties who had mild COVID-19 (a few samples of this study predate the infection). Cell type and time point are not known. The CDR3 nucleotides are TGCGCCAGCAGCCAAGTTCGGGCCATGTACAATGAGCAGTTCTTC. Its translation is CASSQVRAMYNEQFF.